A single T cell receptor (beta chain) is shown here with its context. Its antigen is as yet unknown. Method: immunoSEQ multiplex PCR; TCRdb's copy keeps in-frame clones and lacks some. The sample contains a few million clones, 85% to 95% of which appear only once. The germline V and J ends were trimmed by 0 bases and 7 bases, with 17 bases remaining between them. Germline loops: CDR1 SGHDT, CDR2 YYEEEE. The CDR3 has 15 amino acids. It was into CD45RA+ naive and CD45RA-negative memory subsets that the CD4+ cells were split. The data were obtained in a study of shared clonotypes between healthy human individuals. Looking at the study overall: Per donor, CD8 memory used one plate, CD8 naive used two, CD4 memory used three and CD4 naive used three. Findings of the study overall: Approximately 4.6% of naive CD4 clonotypes were common to a few donors.

This chain links TRBV5-6 with TRBJ2-7; either TRBD1 or TRBD2 may supply D (5 bases each). This sequence was found in a man in his late teens or twenties in good health. Some clones in this sample may be carry-over from other donors' samples. The sequencing input was naive CD4+ T cells from PBMCs. Stated subset: CD45RA+ positively selected. CDR3: CASSLAQSGLGEQYF. The CDR3, as DNA: TGTGCCAGCAGCTTGGCCCAATCGGGGCTTGGAGAGCAGTACTTC.